This T cell receptor (beta chain) was identified in a study of human T cells and chemical hapten exposure. Study findings and constraints: No alteration of TCRs above 1 in 1000 frequency was seen with DPC sensitization.

This clonotype was counted at least ten times. As yet, its antigen is unknown. Trimming cost V 5 bases and J 7 bases; bases outside gene matches: 9. Per the germline V gene, CDR1 is SGHAT and CDR2 is FQNNGV. The CDR3 has 14 amino acids. Per the authors' pipeline: The number of TCRs in each sample had a median of 95,638 and spanned roughly 23,224 to 750,000. A single record per CDR3 protein comes from TCRdb applying MiXCR to the RACE reads. TCRdb's processing, not the study's, gives the V and J calls here. The repertoire consists of more than 60,000 distinct CDR3 sequences, with over 9% occurring once and the leading ten covering around 7%. As for time point: patch test 2, 6 weeks after DPC sensitization. Treatment given: therapeutic diphenylcyclopropenone sensitization with weekly scalp DPC.

The clonotype originates from a woman between 50 and 59 years old with alopecia areata. Some clones in this sample may be carry-over from other donors' samples. Sequencing was performed on whole blood, taken in connection with sensitization to the hapten diphenylcyclopropenone (DPC). The V and J genes are TRBV11-2 and TRBJ2-5; 8 bases are shared with TRBD1. CDR3 sequence (DNA): TGTGCCAGCAGCAAGGACAGGGAAGGATGGACCCAGTACTTC. Translated, it gives CASSKDREGWTQYF.